This T cell receptor (beta chain) was found in a study of cytomegalovirus exposure and HLA in healthy donors. There are a few counts of this clone. Its antigen is not known. With 60 Vbeta and 13 Jbeta primers, the PCR was carried out. TCRdb's copy holds only in-frame clones and misses some; the assay was immunoSEQ multiplex PCR. The sample shows around 150,000 clones, approximately 73% of them seen only once. Findings and caveats of the study: Reports described diagnosis of cytomegalovirus status by the classifier as highly specific and sensitive. For most subjects, TCR beta sequences were reported to predict HLA-A and HLA-B alleles with accuracy. Fewer N-insertions than the roughly 670-donor mean were reportedly shown by an Asian-associated ancestry cluster in a later analysis.

CDR1 and CDR2 from the germline V gene are SGHNT and YYREEE (reference sequence). The CDR3 consists of 14 residues. V was clipped by 4 bases and J by 4 bases; unmatched bases: 7. The clonotype was recovered from a man between 45 and 60 years old in good health and CMV-seronegative. Source material: PBMCs. The chain combines TRBV5-4 with TRBJ1-1, with 7 bases that match TRBD1. CDR3 in amino acids: CASSTGQVGTEAFF. The CDR3 coding sequence is TGTGCCAGCAGCACCGGACAGGTGGGCACTGAAGCTTTCTTT.